Listed here are 27 T cell receptor beta chains from one sample, sequenced in a study of blood T cells in healthy people across ages. A J-beta primer mix and a sample-barcoded 5' primer were used in a second PCR of about 7 to 12 cycles. Via MiXCR, TCRdb re-called the 5' RACE reads, giving one row per CDR3 protein. The sample lists just under 550,000 distinct CDR3 sequences; less than 25% were seen once. The same sample was also studied in work on T cells of mothers and their children.

The sample was blood. Receptors originate from a boy aged 10-17 years in good health.

The rearrangement joins TRBV6-1 to TRBJ1-5; D is ambiguous. This CDR3 is 13 amino acids long. Germline assignment: CDR1 MNHNS and CDR2 SASEGT. Trimming took off 0 bases at V and 4 bases at J, with 4 bases between the two ends. The CDR3 here is CASSEAGNQPQHF. CDR3 coding DNA: TGTGCCAGCAGTGAAGCAGGGAATCAGCCCCAGCATTTT.

This clonotype appeared a few times. This sequence joins TRBV7-2 and TRBJ2-7; D not resolved. The germline V and J ends were trimmed by 3 bases and 0 bases, with 9 bases remaining between them. This CDR3 comprises 14 residues. Germline loops: CDR1 SGHTA, CDR2 FQGNSA. The CDR3: CASSLQANSYEQYF. The DNA of the CDR3 is TGTGCCAGCAGCTTGCAAGCAAACTCCTACGAGCAGTACTTC.

This clonotype was recorded a few times. This sequence joins TRBV2 and TRBJ1-5; 7 nucleotides agree with TRBD1. This CDR3 has 15 amino acids. V dropped 6 bases and J dropped 6; count of bases not matched to a gene: 11. From germline, CDR1 is SNHLY and CDR2 FYNNEI. Here the CDR3 reads CASRGDGQEAQPQHF. As DNA, the CDR3 is TGTGCCAGCAGAGGGGATGGACAGGAGGCTCAGCCCCAGCATTTT. Full variable domain (remainder filled in from reference TRBV2 and TRBJ1-5): EPEVTQTPSHQVTQMGQEVILRCVPISNHLYFYWYRQILGQKVEFLVSFYNNEISEKSEIFDDQFSVERPDGSNFTLKIRSTKLEDSAMYFCASRGDGQEAQPQHFGDGTRLSIL.

This clonotype has at least ten counts. The chain joins TRBV4-1 to TRBJ2-2, with D maybe TRBD2 (6 bases). The CDR3 loop spans 17 amino acids. Trimming removed 3 bases at V and 0 bases at J, with 14 bases between. Germline V lookup: CDR1 MGHRA, CDR2 YSYEKL. This CDR3 reads CASSHYSAGSNTGELFF. CDR3 in DNA: TGCGCCAGCAGCCATTACAGCGCGGGATCGAACACCGGGGAGCTGTTTTTT.

This clonotype has more than one count but fewer than ten. The rearrangement links TRBV3-1 to TRBJ1-1; no definite D call. Germline CDR1 reads LGHDT; CDR2 reads YNNKEL (reference sequence). The germline V and J ends were trimmed by 2 bases and 6 bases, with 13 bases remaining between them. The CDR3 is 14 residues long. CDR3 nucleotides: TGTGCCAGCAGCCAAAGGGCGGGAGTCGCTGAAGCTTTCTTT. It specifies CASSQRAGVAEAFF.

The V call is TRBV7-8, the J call TRBJ1-5, with D perhaps matching TRBD1 (5 bases). The CDR3 spans 14 residues. CDR1 SGHVS and CDR2 FQNEAQ come from the germline V gene. The V end lost 3 bases, the J end lost 4 bases, and 10 bases lay between the germline ends. CDR3 coding DNA: TGTGCCAGCAGCTTGGTGACAGAAAATCAGCCCCAGCATTTT. Residues: CASSLVTENQPQHF.

This chain uses TRBV7-9 with TRBJ2-5; 14 positions agree with TRBD2. V lost 2 bases and J lost 2; bases outside the gene matches: 4. The CDR3 has 17 residues. CDR1 and CDR2 (germline): SEHNR, FQNEAQ (reference sequence). The CDR3 coding sequence is TGTGCCAGCAGCTTACCGGGACTAGCGGGGGAACAAGAGACCCAGTACTTC. Encoded protein: CASSLPGLAGEQETQYF. Complete variable domain (other parts from reference TRBV7-9 and TRBJ2-5): DTGVSQNPRHKITKRGQNVTFRCDPISEHNRLYWYRQTLGQGPEFLTYFQNEAQLEKSRLLSDRFSAERPKGSFSTLEIQRTEQGDSAMYLCASSLPGLAGEQETQYFGPGTRLLVL.

The gene calls are TRBV10-3 and TRBJ2-1; D gene unclear. The end of the DNA fits TRBJ2-5 better, so the J call may be wrong. This CDR3 region has 13 residues. CDR1 is ENHRY and CDR2 is SYGVKD in the germline V gene. Here the CDR3 DNA reads TGTGCCTCCAAGGAAGGGCCTCCTGGGGCCCAGTACTTC. This encodes CASKEGPPGAQYF.

The chain is built from TRBV14 and TRBJ2-1; D is perhaps TRBD2 (6 bases). The CDR3 runs to 16 residues. The germline V gene has CDR1 SGHDN and CDR2 FVKESK. V gave up 1 base and J gave up 4 bases, with 14 bases separating them. The CDR3 coding sequence is TGTGCCAGCAGCCAAGTCGGGACGGGACTTTACAATGAGCAGTTCTTC. Its protein is CASSQVGTGLYNEQFF.

V is TRBV28 and J is TRBJ2-4; 15 bases agree with TRBD2. The V segment lost 8 bases and the J segment 0 bases; nucleotides outside the gene matches: 8. The length of the CDR3 is 18 residues. Germline lookup yields CDR1 MDHEN and CDR2 SYDVKM. The CDR3 loop reads CASSGGTSGGPAKNIQYF. The CDR3 bases are TGTGCCAGCTCCGGCGGGACTAGCGGGGGGCCAGCCAAAAACATTCAGTACTTC.

The genes are TRBV27 and TRBJ2-7; unclear D gene. V lost 5 bases to trimming and J lost 12 bases, with 17 bases between them. Germline CDR1 MNHEY, CDR2 SMNVEV (reference sequence). The CDR3 consists of 12 residues. The CDR3 here is CASSPPSARAYF. The CDR3 nucleotides read TGTGCCAGCAGTCCCCCCTCAGCGAGAGCGTACTTC.

The chain joins TRBV11-2 to TRBJ2-5, with 11 bases lining up with TRBD1. The V gene end was trimmed by 2 bases and the J gene end by 4 bases; junction bases not matched to a gene: 24. Germline CDR1 is SGHAT and CDR2 is FQNNGV. The CDR3 length is 22 residues. This CDR3 reads CASSLMTRDPSWTGGLTETQYF. The DNA of the CDR3 is TGTGCCAGCAGCTTAATGACCCGAGATCCCTCCTGGACAGGGGGCTTGACAGAGACCCAGTACTTC.

This clonotype has just one count. The chain is built from TRBV29-1 and TRBJ2-5; TRBD2 agrees at 13 bases. J was trimmed by 2 bases and V by 0 bases; bases with no gene match: 12. This CDR3 is 19 amino acids long. Germline CDR1 and CDR2: SQVTM and ANQGSEA. The CDR3 loop reads CSVEDLTRLAGGKQETQYF. The CDR3 DNA reads as TGCAGCGTTGAAGATCTGACCCGACTAGCGGGAGGAAAACAAGAGACCCAGTACTTC.

This clonotype was detected only a few times. The CDR3 DNA reads as TGTGCCAGCAGTTATCAGGGGGGGGCGACCCAGTACTTC. This encodes CASSYQGGATQYF. This chain connects TRBV6-5 to TRBJ2-5, with D perhaps TRBD1 or TRBD2 (7 bases each). In germline, CDR1 is MNHEY, CDR2 SVGAGI. V lost 3 bases and J 7 bases, leaving 12 bases between the germline ends. CDR3 size: 13 residues.

The V gene is TRBV4-3, the J gene TRBJ2-4; maybe TRBD1 (6 bases). Germline lookup yields CDR1 LGHNA and CDR2 YSLEER. This CDR3 region has 16 residues. The V gene lost 4 bases and the J gene lost 4 bases, with 17 bases spanning the gap. CDR3 sequence (DNA): TGCGCCAGCAGCCTCAAATTGGGGACACTTAAAAACATTCAGTACTTC. Amino acid sequence: CASSLKLGTLKNIQYF.

This chain links TRBV28 with TRBJ2-1, with D maybe TRBD2 (5 bases). From germline, CDR1 is MDHEN and CDR2 SYDVKM. CDR3 length: 12 amino acids. The V end was cut by 8 bases, the J end by 3 bases, with 8 bases between. For the CDR3, the DNA is TGTGCCAGCTTGAGGGACTACAATGAGCAGTTCTTC. This codes for CASLRDYNEQFF.

This clonotype occurred once. This chain connects TRBV28 to TRBJ2-3; 11 positions match TRBD2. The CDR3 sequence is 20 residues long. CDR1 and CDR2 (germline): MDHEN, SYDVKM. V lost 3 bases to trimming and J lost 2 bases; unmatched junction nucleotides: 16. The CDR3 DNA is TGTGCCAGCAGTTTGACTCTTCCTACTCTAGCGGGGGGCTACACAGATACGCAGTATTTT. As protein: CASSLTLPTLAGGYTDTQYF.

The chain joins TRBV6-2 or TRBV6-3 to TRBJ1-1; D remains unclear. The germline V and J ends were trimmed by 5 bases and 0 bases, with 7 bases remaining between them. The germline CDR1 and CDR2 sequences are MNHEY and SVGEGT. The CDR3 sequence is 13 residues long. The DNA for the CDR3 is TGTGCCAGCAGTGACATTCTGAACACTGAAGCTTTCTTT. Translated, it gives CASSDILNTEAFF.

This clonotype was picked up a small number of times. The chain links TRBV20-1 to TRBJ1-4; D is ambiguous. The CDR3 runs 10 residues. Trimming cost V 6 bases and J 15 bases, with 14 bases left between them. Germline-derived CDR1 and CDR2 are DFQATT and SNEGSKA (reference sequence). CDR3 protein: CSAPDTKMFF. The CDR3 DNA reads as TGCAGTGCCCCAGACACGAAGATGTTTTTT.

This clonotype was seen a handful of times. This chain joins TRBV27 and TRBJ2-2, with unresolved D. This CDR3 comprises 16 residues. V was pared by 8 bases and J by 0 bases, with 16 bases between. Germline V CDR1 and CDR2: MNHEY, SMNVEV (reference sequence). CDR3 loop: CASQRAGSPNTGELFF. CDR3 DNA sequence: TGTGCCAGCCAAAGGGCAGGTAGCCCGAACACCGGGGAGCTGTTTTTT.

A few counts support this clonotype. The chain links TRBV9 to TRBJ1-2, with D tentatively TRBD1 (5 bases). Trimming removed 3 bases from V and 7 bases from J, with 7 bases in between. CDR3 length equals 11 residues. Germline CDR1 and CDR2: SGDLS and YYNGEE. CDR3 region: CASSEGVGYTF. The CDR3 bases are TGTGCCAGCAGCGAAGGGGTTGGCTACACCTTC.

This clonotype was seen only a few times. This chain links TRBV6-5 with TRBJ2-7; D unresolved. Trimming stripped 2 bases from V and 2 bases from J, with 16 bases between. Germline assignment: CDR1 MNHEY and CDR2 SVGAGI. This CDR3 is built from 16 residues. CDR3 region: CASSYRPSAVPYEQYF. As DNA, the CDR3 is TGTGCCAGCAGTTACCGCCCCTCCGCGGTGCCCTACGAGCAGTACTTC.

The chain has TRBV20-1 and TRBJ2-7, with 8 positions matching TRBD2. The trim removed 2 bases at V and 0 bases at J, leaving 6 bases unmatched. Germline V gene lookup returns CDR1 DFQATT and CDR2 SNEGSKA (reference sequence). This CDR3 region has 15 residues. DNA for the CDR3: TGCAGTGCTAGATTATCCGGGGGGGGCTCCTACGAGCAGTACTTC. It specifies CSARLSGGGSYEQYF.

This clonotype came up a few times. The V gene is TRBV28, the J gene TRBJ2-5, with 8 bases matching TRBD1. Germline lookup yields CDR1 MDHEN and CDR2 SYDVKM. V was pared by 6 bases and J by 5 bases, with 14 bases of the junction left unmatched. This CDR3 is built from 16 residues. This chain's CDR3 is CASSVVGQGDGETQYF. The CDR3 DNA reads TGTGCCAGCAGCGTTGTCGGACAGGGAGATGGGGAGACCCAGTACTTC.

On this clonotype: This may stem from a read error, because a much larger clone lies one nucleotide away. The gene calls are TRBV7-2 and TRBJ2-5, with 9 bases matching TRBD2. The germline gives CDR1 SGHTA, CDR2 FQGNSA. V gave up 4 bases and J gave up 2 bases; unmatched junction bases: 8. This CDR3 has 16 residues. The CDR3 coding sequence is TGTGCCAGCAGCTCTAAAGCGGGAGGAGGTCAAGAGACCCAGTACTTC. Amino acids: CASSSKAGGGQETQYF. Full variable domain (rest looked up from reference TRBV7-2 and TRBJ2-5): GAGVSQSPSNKVTEKGKDVELRCDPISGHTALYWYRQSLGQGLEFLIYFQGNSAPDKSGLPSDRFSAERTGGSVSTLTIQRTQQEDSAVYLCASSSKAGGGQETQYFGPGTRLLVL.

This clonotype appeared a single time. The chain joins TRBV7-9 to TRBJ1-6, with D unresolved. With 5 bases removed from V and 6 bases from J, the gap between germline ends came to 14 bases. Germline lookup yields CDR1 SEHNR and CDR2 FQNEAQ (reference sequence). The CDR3 spans 15 residues. The CDR3 loop is CASSRGMSFNSPLHF. CDR3 in DNA: TGTGCCAGCAGCCGAGGAATGAGCTTTAATTCACCCCTCCACTTT.

This clonotype was picked up a small number of times. V gene TRBV7-6 combines with J gene TRBJ2-1; D is tentatively TRBD1 or TRBD2 (5 bases each). V was cut by 3 bases and J by 6 bases, with 12 bases left in between. Germline-derived CDR1 and CDR2 are SGHVS and FNYEAQ. The CDR3 is 14 residues long. CDR3 sequence (DNA): TGTGCCAGCAGCTTGGGGGAGACTATCAATGAGCAGTTCTTC. This translates into CASSLGETINEQFF.